This note documents a single T cell receptor (beta chain) sequence. Germline V CDR1 and CDR2: MDHEN, SYDVKM. Trimming took off 9 bases at V and 2 bases at J, with 10 bases between the two ends. The CDR3 contains 13 residues. This sample was included in a study of cytomegalovirus exposure and HLA in healthy donors. Clones were read by immunoSEQ multiplex PCR, and TCRdb kept only the in-frame ones, dropping some. The sample consists of some 240,000 clones, around 78% of them appearing once. The V call is TRBV28, the J call TRBJ2-2, with D tentatively TRBD1 (5 bases). What was sequenced was PBMCs. The sequence came from a woman aged 18-29 years in good health and CMV-seronegative. CDR3 amino acids: CASLDSNTGELFF. Here the CDR3 DNA reads TGTGCCAGTCTCGACAGTAACACCGGGGAGCTGTTTTTT.